This TCR beta chain was retrieved from a study of T cell changes during pregnancy in multiple sclerosis. The germline gives CDR1 MDHEN, CDR2 SYDVKM. V lost 6 bases to trimming and J lost 7 bases, with 15 bases between them. This CDR3 comprises 13 residues. The table came from immunoSEQ multiplex PCR; TCRdb's copy has only in-frame clones and leaves some out. The sample holds around 83,000 clones, around nine tenths seen once. The TCR comes from a female donor with multiple sclerosis, enrolled in a pregnancy study. The material sequenced was CD4+ T cells from peripheral blood mononuclear cells, taken in the second trimester of pregnancy. The V and J genes are TRBV28 and TRBJ1-2, with D possibly TRBD1 on 6 matching bases. The DNA for the CDR3 is TGTGCCAGCAGCCCACAGGGCCTCCGTGGCTACACCTTC. Translated: CASSPQGLRGYTF.